The T cell receptor (beta chain) under discussion was sequenced for a study of T cells after yellow fever vaccination. This clonotype was recorded many times. The antigen is not known. The study, taken as a whole, reports: Post-booster reappearance was seen for most primary-vaccination clones (around 96% CD4, around 89% CD8).

UMIs and a universal primer site were added when TCR cDNA was made by 5'RACE template switching. TCRdb fed the 5' RACE reads into MiXCR, producing one record per CDR3 protein. The data hold some 320,000 distinct CDR3 sequences, with 8.5% to 10% observed a single time. V trimming: 7 bases; J trimming: 5 bases; junction bases outside the gene matches: 5. The length of the CDR3 is 12 residues. The V gene's germline CDR1 is DFQATT and CDR2 SNEGSKA (reference sequence). This sequence originates from a man aged 18-30 years who received the YFV17D yellow fever vaccine. The V gene is TRBV20-1, the J gene TRBJ2-3; TRBD1 matches 8 bases. Sequencing was performed on CD4+ T cells sorted from PBMCs, taken 5 days after the yellow fever booster vaccination. The CDR3 spells CSGQGIGDTQYF. CDR3 nucleotides: TGCAGTGGACAGGGGATTGGAGATACGCAGTATTTT.